This T cell receptor beta chain originates from a study of cytomegalovirus exposure and HLA in healthy donors. Notes on the study in general: TCR sequences were mostly rare, though some public TCRs occurred in many donors. The authors enumerated around 150 TCR beta chains as linked to cytomegalovirus.

As regards this clone: Its antigen is not identified.

Use of 60 Vbeta and 13 Jbeta primers characterized the PCR. Generated by immunoSEQ multiplex PCR, the TCRdb table keeps only in-frame clones and is missing some. The sample's table shows 20,000 to 25,000 clones. Trimming left V 6 bases short and J 2 bases short, with 11 bases between. The germline V gene has CDR1 ENHRY and CDR2 SYGVKD. The CDR3 contains 13 residues. Specimen: PBMCs. The rearrangement links TRBV10-3 to TRBJ2-7, with TRBD1 as a possible D gene (5 bases). The clonotype comes from a man aged 55 to 69 in good health and CMV-seropositive. CDR3 residues: CAISPDSAYEQYF. DNA for the CDR3: TGTGCCATCAGCCCCGACAGCGCCTACGAGCAGTACTTC.